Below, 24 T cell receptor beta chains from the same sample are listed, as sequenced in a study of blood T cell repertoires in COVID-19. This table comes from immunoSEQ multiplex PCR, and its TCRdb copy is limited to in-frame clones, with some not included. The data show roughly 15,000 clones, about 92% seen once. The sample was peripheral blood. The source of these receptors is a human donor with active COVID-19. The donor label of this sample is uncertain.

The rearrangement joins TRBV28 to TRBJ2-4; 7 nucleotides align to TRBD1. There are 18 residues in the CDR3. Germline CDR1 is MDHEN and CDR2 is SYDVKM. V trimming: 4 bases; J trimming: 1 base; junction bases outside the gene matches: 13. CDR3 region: CASSSIYDSTGAKNIQYF. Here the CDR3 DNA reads TGTGCCAGCAGTTCAATATACGACTCGACAGGGGCCAAAAACATTCAGTACTTC.

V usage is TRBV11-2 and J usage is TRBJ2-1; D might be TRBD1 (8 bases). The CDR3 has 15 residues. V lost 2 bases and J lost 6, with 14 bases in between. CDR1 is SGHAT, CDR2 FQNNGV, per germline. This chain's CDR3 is CASSLMDREGNEQFF. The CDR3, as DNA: TGTGCCAGCAGCTTAATGGACAGGGAGGGCAATGAGCAGTTCTTC.

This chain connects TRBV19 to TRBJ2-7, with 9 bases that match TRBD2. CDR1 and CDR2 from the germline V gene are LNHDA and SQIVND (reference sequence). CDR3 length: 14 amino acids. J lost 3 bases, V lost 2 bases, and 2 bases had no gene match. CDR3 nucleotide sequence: TGTGCCAGTAGTATACTAGCGGGAAACTACGAGCAGTACTTC. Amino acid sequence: CASSILAGNYEQYF.

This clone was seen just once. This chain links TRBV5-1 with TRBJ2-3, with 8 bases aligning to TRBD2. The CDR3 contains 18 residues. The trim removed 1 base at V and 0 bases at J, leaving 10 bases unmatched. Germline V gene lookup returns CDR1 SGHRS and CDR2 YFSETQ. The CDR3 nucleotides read TGCGCCAGCAGCTTGAGTCCCGGGAGGGCCTTGAGCACAGATACGCAGTATTTT. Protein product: CASSLSPGRALSTDTQYF.

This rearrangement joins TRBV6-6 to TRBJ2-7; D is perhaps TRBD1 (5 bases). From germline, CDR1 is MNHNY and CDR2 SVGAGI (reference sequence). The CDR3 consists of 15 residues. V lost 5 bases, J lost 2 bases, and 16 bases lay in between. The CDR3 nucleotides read TGTGCCAGCAGTCCCACGCGCGGACAAACCTACGAGCAGTACTTC. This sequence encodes CASSPTRGQTYEQYF.

CDR3 DNA: TGTGCCAGCAGCTTCCTACCAGGCGCAGATACGCAGTATTTT. Its protein product is CASSFLPGADTQYF. The chain links TRBV7-9 to TRBJ2-3; D remains unclear. Deletions cut 3 bases from V and 4 bases from J, with 11 bases between. Germline V gene data show CDR1 as SEHNR and CDR2 as FQNEAQ (reference sequence). CDR3 length: 14 residues. Complete variable domain (other parts from reference TRBV7-9 and TRBJ2-3): DTGVSQNPRHKITKRGQNVTFRCDPISEHNRLYWYRQTLGQGPEFLTYFQNEAQLEKSRLLSDRFSAERPKGSFSTLEIQRTEQGDSAMYLCASSFLPGADTQYFGPGTRLTVL.

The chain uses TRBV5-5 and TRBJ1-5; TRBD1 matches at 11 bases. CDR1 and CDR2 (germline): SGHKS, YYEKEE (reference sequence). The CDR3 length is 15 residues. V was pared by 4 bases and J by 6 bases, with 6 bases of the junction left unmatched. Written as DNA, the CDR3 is TGTGCCAGCAGCCGGACAGGGGGCGCCGGTCAGCCCCAGCATTTT. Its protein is CASSRTGGAGQPQHF.

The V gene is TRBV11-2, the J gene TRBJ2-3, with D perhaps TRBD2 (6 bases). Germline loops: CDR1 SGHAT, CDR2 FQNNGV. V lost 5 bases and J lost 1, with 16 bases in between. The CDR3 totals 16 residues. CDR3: CASSTASASGTDTQYF. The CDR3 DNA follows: TGTGCCAGCAGCACGGCTAGCGCCAGTGGCACAGATACGCAGTATTTT. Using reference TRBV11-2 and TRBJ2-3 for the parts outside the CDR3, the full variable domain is EAGVAQSPRYKIIEKRQSVAFWCNPISGHATLYWYQQILGQGPKLLIQFQNNGVVDDSQLPKDRFSAERLKGVDSTLKIQPAKLEDSAVYLCASSTASASGTDTQYFGPGTRLTVL.

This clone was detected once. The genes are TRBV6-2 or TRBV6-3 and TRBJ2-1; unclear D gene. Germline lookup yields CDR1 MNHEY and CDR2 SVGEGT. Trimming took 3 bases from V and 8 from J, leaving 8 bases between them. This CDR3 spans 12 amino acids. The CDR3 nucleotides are TGTGCCAGCAGTTATGCGTCTGATGAGCAGTTCTTC. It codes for CASSYASDEQFF.

CDR3 sequence (DNA): TGTGCCAGCAGAGCTCTCGGGGGGGGCGCGTATGGCTACACCTTC. The encoded protein is CASRALGGGAYGYTF. The chain carries TRBV27 and TRBJ1-2, with D tentatively TRBD1 (6 bases). CDR1 MNHEY and CDR2 SMNVEV come from the germline V gene (reference sequence). V lost 6 bases, J lost 5 bases, and 19 bases lay in between. This CDR3 has 15 residues.

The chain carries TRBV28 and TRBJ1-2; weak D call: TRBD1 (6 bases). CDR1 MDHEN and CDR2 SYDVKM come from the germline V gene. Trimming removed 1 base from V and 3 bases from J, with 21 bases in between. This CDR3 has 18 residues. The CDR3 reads CASSLLDLLGARYYGYTF. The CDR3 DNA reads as TGTGCCAGCAGTTTATTGGACCTTTTGGGGGCGCGGTACTATGGCTACACCTTC.

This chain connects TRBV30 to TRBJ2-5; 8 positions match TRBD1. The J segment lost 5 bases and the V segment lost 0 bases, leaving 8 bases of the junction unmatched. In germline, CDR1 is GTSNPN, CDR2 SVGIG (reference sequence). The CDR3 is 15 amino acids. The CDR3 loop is CAWSVLQGALETQYF. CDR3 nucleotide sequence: TGTGCCTGGAGTGTATTGCAGGGGGCGTTGGAGACCCAGTACTTC. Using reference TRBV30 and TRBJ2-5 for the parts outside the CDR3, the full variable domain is SQTIHQWPATLVQPVGSPLSLECTVEGTSNPNLYWYRQAAGRGLQLLFYSVGIGQISSEVPQNLSASRPQDRQFILSSKKLLLSDSGFYLCAWSVLQGALETQYFGPGTRLLVL.

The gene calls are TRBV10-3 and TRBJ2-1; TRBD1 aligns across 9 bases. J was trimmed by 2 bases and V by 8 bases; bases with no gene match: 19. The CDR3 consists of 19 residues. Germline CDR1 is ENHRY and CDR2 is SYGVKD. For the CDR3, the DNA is TGTGCCATCTCCCCGTGGGGGACAGGGTCCAAGCCACCCTACAATGAGCAGTTCTTC. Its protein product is CAISPWGTGSKPPYNEQFF.

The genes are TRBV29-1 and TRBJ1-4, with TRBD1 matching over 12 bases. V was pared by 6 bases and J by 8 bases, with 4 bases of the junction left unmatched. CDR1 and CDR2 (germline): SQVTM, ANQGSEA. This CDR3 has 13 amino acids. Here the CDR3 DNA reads TGCAGCGTCCCGGGACAGGGGGCAGAAAAACTGTTTTTT. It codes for CSVPGQGAEKLFF.

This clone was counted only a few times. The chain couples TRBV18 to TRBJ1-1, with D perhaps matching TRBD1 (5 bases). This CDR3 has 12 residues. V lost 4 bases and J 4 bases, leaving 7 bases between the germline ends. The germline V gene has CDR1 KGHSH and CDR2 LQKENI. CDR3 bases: TGTGCCAGCTCACAAAGGGGCACTGAAGCTTTCTTT. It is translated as CASSQRGTEAFF.

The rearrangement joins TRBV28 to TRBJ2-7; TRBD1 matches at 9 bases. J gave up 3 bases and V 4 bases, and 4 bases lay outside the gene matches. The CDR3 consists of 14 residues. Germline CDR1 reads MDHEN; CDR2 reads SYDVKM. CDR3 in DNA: TGTGCCAGCAGTTCGCCGGGACAGGGCTACGAGCAGTACTTC. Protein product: CASSSPGQGYEQYF.

The CDR3 protein is CAWSVFGTGVKETQYF. For the CDR3, the DNA is TGTGCCTGGAGTGTATTCGGGACAGGGGTAAAGGAGACCCAGTACTTC. The J gene is TRBJ2-5, the V gene TRBV30; 10 bases map to TRBD1. CDR3 length: 16 amino acids. V trimming: 0 bases; J trimming: 5 bases; junction bases outside the gene matches: 9. Germline CDR1 GTSNPN, CDR2 SVGIG (reference sequence).

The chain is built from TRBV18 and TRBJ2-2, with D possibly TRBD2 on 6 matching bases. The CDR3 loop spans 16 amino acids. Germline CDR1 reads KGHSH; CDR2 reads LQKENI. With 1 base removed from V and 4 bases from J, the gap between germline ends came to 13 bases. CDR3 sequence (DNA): TGTGCCAGCTCACCACGTTCCGGGAGCCCCACCGGGGAGCTGTTTTTT. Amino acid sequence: CASSPRSGSPTGELFF.

CDR3 amino acids: CASSFIGMETGELFF. Written as DNA, the CDR3 is TGTGCCAGCAGCTTTATCGGGATGGAGACCGGGGAGCTGTTTTTT. The chain couples TRBV11-2 to TRBJ2-2, with D tentatively TRBD2 (5 bases). The V end was cut by 3 bases, the J end by 5 bases, with 13 bases between. The CDR3 has 15 residues. Germline V gene lookup returns CDR1 SGHAT and CDR2 FQNNGV.

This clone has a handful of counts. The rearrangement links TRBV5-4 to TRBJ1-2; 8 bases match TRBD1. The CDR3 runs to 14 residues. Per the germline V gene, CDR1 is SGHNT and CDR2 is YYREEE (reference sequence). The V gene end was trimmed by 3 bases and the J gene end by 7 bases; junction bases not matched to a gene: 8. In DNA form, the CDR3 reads TGTGCCAGCAGCTCCCCTAGGACAGGGTCTGGCTACACCTTC. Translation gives CASSSPRTGSGYTF.

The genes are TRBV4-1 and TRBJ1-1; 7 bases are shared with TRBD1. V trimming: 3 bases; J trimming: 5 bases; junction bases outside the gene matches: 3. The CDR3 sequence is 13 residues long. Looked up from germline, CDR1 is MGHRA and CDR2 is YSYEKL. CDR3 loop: CASSQTGRTEAFF. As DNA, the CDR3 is TGCGCCAGCAGCCAGACAGGGAGGACTGAAGCTTTCTTT.

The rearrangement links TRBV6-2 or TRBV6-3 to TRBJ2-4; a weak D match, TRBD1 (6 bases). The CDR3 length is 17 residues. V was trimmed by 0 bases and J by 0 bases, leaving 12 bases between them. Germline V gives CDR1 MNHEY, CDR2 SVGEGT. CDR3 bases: TGTGCCAGCAGTTACTCGTCAGGGGAGCTAGCCAAAAACATTCAGTACTTC. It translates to CASSYSSGELAKNIQYF.

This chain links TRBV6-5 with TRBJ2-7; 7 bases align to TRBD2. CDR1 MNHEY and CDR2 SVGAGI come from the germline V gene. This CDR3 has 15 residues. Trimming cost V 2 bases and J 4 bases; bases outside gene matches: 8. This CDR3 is CASSYRASGLYEQYF. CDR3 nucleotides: TGTGCCAGCAGTTACCGCGCTAGCGGACTATACGAGCAGTACTTC.

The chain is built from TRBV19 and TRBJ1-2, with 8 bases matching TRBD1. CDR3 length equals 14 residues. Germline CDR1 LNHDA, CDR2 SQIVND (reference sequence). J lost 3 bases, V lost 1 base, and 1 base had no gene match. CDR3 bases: TGTGCCAGTAGTATAGTGACAGGGGACTATGGCTACACCTTC. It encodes CASSIVTGDYGYTF.